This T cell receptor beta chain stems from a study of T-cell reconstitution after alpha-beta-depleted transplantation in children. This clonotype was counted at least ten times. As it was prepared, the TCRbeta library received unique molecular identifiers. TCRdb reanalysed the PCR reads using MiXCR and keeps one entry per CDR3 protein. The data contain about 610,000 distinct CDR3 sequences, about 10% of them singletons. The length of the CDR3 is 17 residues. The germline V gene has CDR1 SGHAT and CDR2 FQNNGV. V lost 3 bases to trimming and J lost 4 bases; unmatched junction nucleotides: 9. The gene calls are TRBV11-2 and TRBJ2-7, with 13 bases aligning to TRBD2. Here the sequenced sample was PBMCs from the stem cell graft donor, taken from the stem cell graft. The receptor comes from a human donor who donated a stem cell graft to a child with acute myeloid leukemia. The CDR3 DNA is TGTGCCAGCAGCTTTAGAACTAGCGGGAGGGCCCGATACGAGCAGTACTTC. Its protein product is CASSFRTSGRARYEQYF.